The present entry profiles one T cell receptor beta chain with its context. Germline V gives CDR1 SGHDT, CDR2 YYEEEE. Trimming took off 0 bases at V and 0 bases at J, with 8 bases between the two ends. This CDR3 is 15 amino acids long. Here immunoSEQ multiplex PCR was the method, and the copy in TCRdb shows in-frame clones only, minus some. This sample yields approximately 66,000 clones, of which about 91% are seen a single time; less than 5.5% belongs to the top ten. The sample is drawn from a study of T cell changes during pregnancy in multiple sclerosis. The source was CD8+ T cells from peripheral blood mononuclear cells, collected before pregnancy. V gene TRBV5-6 combines with J gene TRBJ2-3; D perhaps matches TRBD2 (6 bases). This receptor was identified in a female donor with multiple sclerosis, enrolled in a pregnancy study. The CDR3 reads CASSLGGASTDTQYF. The CDR3 bases are TGTGCCAGCAGCTTGGGCGGGGCTAGCACAGATACGCAGTATTTT.